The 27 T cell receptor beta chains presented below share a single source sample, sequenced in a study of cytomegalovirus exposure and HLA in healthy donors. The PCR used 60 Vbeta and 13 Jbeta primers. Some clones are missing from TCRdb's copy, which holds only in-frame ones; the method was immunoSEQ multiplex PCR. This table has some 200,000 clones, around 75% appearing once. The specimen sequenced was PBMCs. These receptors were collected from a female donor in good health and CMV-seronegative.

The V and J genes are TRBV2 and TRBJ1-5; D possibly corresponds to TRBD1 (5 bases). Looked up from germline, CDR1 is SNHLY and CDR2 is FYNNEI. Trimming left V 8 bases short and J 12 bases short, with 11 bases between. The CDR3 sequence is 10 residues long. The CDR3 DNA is TGTGCCAGCGGCCGGGACTTCCAGCATTTT. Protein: CASGRDFQHF.

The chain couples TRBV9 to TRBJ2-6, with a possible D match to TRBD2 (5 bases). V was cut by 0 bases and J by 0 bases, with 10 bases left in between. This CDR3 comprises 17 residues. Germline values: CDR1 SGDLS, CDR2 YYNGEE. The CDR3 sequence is CASSVDGGYSGANVLTF. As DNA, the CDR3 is TGTGCCAGCAGCGTAGATGGAGGCTACTCTGGGGCCAACGTCCTGACTTTC.

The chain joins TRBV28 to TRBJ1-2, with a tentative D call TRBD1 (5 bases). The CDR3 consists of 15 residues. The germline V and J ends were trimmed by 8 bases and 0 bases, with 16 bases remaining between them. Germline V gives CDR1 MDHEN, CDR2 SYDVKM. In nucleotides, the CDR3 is TGTGCCAGCGACAGAGGCGGGAAAGCTAACTATGGCTACACCTTC. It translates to CASDRGGKANYGYTF.

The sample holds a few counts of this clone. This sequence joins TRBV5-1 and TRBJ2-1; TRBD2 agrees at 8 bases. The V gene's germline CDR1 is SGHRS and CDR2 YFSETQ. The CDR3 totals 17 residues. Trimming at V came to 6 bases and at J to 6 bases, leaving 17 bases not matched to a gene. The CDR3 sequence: CASTLGLSGGRGNEQFF. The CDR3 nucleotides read TGCGCCAGCACCCTCGGGCTGAGCGGGGGCCGGGGCAATGAGCAGTTCTTC.

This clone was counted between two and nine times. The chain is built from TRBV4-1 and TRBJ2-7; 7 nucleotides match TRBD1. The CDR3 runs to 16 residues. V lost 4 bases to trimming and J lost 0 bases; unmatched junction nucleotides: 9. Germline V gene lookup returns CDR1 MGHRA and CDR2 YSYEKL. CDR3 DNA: TGCGCCAGCAGCCCCGCAGGGGGAGTCGGCTCCTACGAGCAGTACTTC. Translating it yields CASSPAGGVGSYEQYF.

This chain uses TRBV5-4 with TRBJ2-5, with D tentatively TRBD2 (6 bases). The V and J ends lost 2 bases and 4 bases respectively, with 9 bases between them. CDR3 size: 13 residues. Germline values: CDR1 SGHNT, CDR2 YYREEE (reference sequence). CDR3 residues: CASSLLAGETQYF. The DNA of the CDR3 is TGTGCCAGCAGCTTACTAGCCGGAGAGACCCAGTACTTC.

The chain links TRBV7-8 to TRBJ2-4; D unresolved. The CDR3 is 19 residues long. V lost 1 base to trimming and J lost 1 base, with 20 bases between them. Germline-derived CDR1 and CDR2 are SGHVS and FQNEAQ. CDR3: CASSLDSSWPKRAKNIQYF. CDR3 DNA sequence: TGTGCCAGCAGCTTAGATTCCAGTTGGCCCAAGAGGGCCAAAAACATTCAGTACTTC.

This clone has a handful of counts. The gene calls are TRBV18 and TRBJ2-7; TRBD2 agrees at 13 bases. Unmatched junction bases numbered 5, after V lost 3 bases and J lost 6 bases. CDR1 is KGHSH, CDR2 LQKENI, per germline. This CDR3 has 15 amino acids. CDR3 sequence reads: CASSPGLAGVGEQYF. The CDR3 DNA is TGTGCCAGCTCACCCGGACTAGCGGGAGTTGGCGAGCAGTACTTC.

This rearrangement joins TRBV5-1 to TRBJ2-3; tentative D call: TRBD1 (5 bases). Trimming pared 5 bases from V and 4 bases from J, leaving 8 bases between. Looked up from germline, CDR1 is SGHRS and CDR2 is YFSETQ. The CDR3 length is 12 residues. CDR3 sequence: CASRPGSDTQYF. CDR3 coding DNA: TGCGCCAGCAGGCCAGGGTCAGATACGCAGTATTTT.

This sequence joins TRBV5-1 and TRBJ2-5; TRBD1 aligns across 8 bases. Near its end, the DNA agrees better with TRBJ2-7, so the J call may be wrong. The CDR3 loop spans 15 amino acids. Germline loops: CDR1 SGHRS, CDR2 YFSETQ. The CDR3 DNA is TGCGCCAGCAGCTTGGGAGGACAGGGCTTCTACGAGCAGTACTTC. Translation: CASSLGGQGFYEQYF.

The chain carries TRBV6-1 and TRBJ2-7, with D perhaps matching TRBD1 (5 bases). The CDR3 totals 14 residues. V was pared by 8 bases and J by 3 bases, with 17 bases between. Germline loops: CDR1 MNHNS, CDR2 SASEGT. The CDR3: CASSHRGTNYEQYF. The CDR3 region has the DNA TGTGCCAGCTCCCATAGGGGAACAAACTACGAGCAGTACTTC.

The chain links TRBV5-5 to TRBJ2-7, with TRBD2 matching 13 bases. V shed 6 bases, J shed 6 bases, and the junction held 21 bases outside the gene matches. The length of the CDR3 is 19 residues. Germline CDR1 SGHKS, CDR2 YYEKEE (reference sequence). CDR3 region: CASTLDRGTSGRANVEQYF. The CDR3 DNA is TGTGCCAGCACCCTGGACAGGGGTACTAGCGGGAGGGCCAACGTCGAGCAGTACTTC.

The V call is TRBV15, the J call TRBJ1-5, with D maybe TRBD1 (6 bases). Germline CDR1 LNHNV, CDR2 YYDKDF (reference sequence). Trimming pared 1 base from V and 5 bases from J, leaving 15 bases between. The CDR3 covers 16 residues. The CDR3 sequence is CATSRVRTVLDQPQHF. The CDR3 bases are TGTGCCACCAGCAGAGTGAGGACAGTATTAGATCAGCCCCAGCATTTT.

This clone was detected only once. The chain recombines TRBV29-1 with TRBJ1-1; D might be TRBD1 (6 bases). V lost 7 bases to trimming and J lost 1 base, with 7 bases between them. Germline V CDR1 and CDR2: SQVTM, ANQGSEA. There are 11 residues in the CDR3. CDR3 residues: CSEGQNTEAFF. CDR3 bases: TGCAGCGAGGGACAGAACACTGAAGCTTTCTTT.

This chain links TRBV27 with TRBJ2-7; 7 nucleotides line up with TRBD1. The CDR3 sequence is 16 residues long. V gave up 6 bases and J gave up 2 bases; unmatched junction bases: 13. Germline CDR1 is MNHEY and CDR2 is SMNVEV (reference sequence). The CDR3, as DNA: TGTGCCAGCAGGCCCGGGACAGTTCAGTTCACCTACGAGCAGTACTTC. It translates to CASRPGTVQFTYEQYF.

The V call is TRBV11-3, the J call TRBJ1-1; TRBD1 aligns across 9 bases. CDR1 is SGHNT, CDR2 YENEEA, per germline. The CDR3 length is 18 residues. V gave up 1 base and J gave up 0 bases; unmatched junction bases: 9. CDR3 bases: TGTGCCAGCAGCTTAGCCGGAACAGGGGGCTTCATGAACACTGAAGCTTTCTTT. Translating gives CASSLAGTGGFMNTEAFF.

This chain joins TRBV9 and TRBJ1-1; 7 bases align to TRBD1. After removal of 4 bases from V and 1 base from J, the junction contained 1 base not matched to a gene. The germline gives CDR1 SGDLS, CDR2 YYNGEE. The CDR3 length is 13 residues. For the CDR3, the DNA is TGTGCCAGCAGCCCAGGGGGGAACACTGAAGCTTTCTTT. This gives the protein CASSPGGNTEAFF.

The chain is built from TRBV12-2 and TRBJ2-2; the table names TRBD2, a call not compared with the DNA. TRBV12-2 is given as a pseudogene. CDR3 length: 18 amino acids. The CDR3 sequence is CASRLAPGRGEKNGELFF. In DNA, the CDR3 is TGTGCAAGTCGCTTAGCCCCCGGCCGGGGAGAGAAAAACGGGGAGCTGTTTTTT.

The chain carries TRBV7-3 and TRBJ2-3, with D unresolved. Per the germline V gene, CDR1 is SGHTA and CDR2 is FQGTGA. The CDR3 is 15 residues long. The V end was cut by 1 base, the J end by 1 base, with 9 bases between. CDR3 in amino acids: CASSLMSQGTDTQYF. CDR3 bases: TGTGCCAGCAGCTTAATGTCCCAGGGCACAGATACGCAGTATTTT.

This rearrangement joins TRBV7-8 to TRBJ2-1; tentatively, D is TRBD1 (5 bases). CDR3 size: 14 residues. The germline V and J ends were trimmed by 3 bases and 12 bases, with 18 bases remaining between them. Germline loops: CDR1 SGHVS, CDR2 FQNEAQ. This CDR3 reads CASSFPFQGFGQFF. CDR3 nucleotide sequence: TGTGCCAGCAGCTTCCCCTTCCAGGGATTTGGGCAGTTCTTC.

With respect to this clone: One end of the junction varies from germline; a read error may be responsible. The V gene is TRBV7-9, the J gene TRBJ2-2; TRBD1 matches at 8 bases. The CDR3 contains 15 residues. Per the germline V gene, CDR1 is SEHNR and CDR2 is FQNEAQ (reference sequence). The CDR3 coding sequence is TGTTCCAGCAGGCCCAGGGGGCTGTACACCGGGGAGCTGTTTTTT. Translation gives CSSRPRGLYTGELFF.

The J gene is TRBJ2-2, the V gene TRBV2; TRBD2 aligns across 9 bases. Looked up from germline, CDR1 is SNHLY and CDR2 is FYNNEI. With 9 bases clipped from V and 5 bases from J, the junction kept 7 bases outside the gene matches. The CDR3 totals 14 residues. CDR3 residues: CASTPLAGTGELFF. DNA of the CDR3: TGTGCCAGTACACCGCTAGCGGGAACCGGGGAGCTGTTTTTT. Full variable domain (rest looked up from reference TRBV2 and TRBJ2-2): EPEVTQTPSHQVTQMGQEVILRCVPISNHLYFYWYRQILGQKVEFLVSFYNNEISEKSEIFDDQFSVERPDGSNFTLKIRSTKLEDSAMYFCASTPLAGTGELFFGEGSRLTVL.

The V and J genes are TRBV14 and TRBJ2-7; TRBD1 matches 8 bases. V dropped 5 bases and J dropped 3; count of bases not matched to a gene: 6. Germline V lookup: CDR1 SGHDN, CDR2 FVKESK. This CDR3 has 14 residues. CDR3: CASSIRTGFYEQYF. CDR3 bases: TGTGCCAGCAGCATCCGGACAGGGTTCTACGAGCAGTACTTC.

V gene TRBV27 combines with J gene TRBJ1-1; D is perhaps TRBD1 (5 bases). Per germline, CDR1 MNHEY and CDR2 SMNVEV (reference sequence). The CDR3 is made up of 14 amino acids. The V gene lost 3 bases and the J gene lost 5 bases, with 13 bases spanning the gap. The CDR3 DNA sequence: TGTGCCAGCAGTTTGGGCAGGGTTGGGACTGAAGCTTTCTTT. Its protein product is CASSLGRVGTEAFF.

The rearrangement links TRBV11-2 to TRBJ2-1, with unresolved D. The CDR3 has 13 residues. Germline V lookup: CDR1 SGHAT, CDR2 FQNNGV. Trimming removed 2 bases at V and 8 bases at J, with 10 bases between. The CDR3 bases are TGTGCCAGCAGCTTAAGGAGTAGGTATGAGCAGTTCTTC. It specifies CASSLRSRYEQFF.

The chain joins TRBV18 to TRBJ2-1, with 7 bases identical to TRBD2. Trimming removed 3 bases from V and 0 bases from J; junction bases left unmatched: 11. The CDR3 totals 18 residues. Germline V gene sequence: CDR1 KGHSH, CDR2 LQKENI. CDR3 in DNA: TGTGCCAGCTCACCCGGAGTCGCTAGCGGAAGCTCCTACAATGAGCAGTTCTTC. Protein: CASSPGVASGSSYNEQFF.

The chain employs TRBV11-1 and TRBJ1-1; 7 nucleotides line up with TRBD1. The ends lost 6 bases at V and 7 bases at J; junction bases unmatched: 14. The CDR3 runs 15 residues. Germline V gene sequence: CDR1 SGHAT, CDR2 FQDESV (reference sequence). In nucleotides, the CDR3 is TGTGCCAGCAGTGTAACCTCTCCCTCAGGGGGTGAAGCTTTCTTT. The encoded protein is CASSVTSPSGGEAFF.